The next 31 T cell receptor beta chains were all read from a single sample in a study of monozygotic twins with inflammatory bowel disease. TCRdb re-analyzed the 5' RACE reads; it lists each CDR3 protein once, without DNA. Its clone listing holds some 440,000 distinct CDR3 sequences. The sequencing input was blood. The receptors come from a human donor with ulcerative colitis or Crohn's disease, or a healthy co-twin of an affected twin (not recorded which).

The V call is TRBV5-4, the J call TRBJ2-1; TCRdb's D call of TRBD1 is untestable without DNA. The CDR3 contains 13 residues. CDR1 is SGHNT, CDR2 YYREEE, per germline (reference sequence). The CDR3: CASSLVGAGEQFF. The complete variable domain, with remaining parts taken from reference TRBV5-4 and TRBJ2-1, reads ETGVTQSPTHLIKTRGQQVTLRCSSQSGHNTVSWYQQALGQGPQFIFQYYREEENGRGNFPPRFSGLQFPNYSSELNVNALELDDSALYLCASSLVGAGEQFFGPGTRLTVL.

V is TRBV5-1 and J is TRBJ1-2; TCRdb returns TRBD1, unconfirmable since there is no DNA. The CDR3 sequence is 14 residues long. Germline assignment: CDR1 SGHRS and CDR2 YFSETQ. CDR3 sequence reads: CASSLNRVSGGYTF.

The chain joins TRBV29-1 to TRBJ2-7; TCRdb's D gene call, TRBD2, goes unchecked for lack of DNA. Germline loops: CDR1 SQVTM, CDR2 ANQGSEA. The CDR3 spans 12 residues. This CDR3 is CSGGTSTYEQYF.

The J gene is TRBJ2-3, the V gene TRBV5-1. This CDR3 has 12 amino acids. Germline loops: CDR1 SGHRS, CDR2 YFSETQ. CDR3: CASSMGLDTQYF.

This chain joins TRBV3-1 and TRBJ2-6. Germline loops: CDR1 LGHDT, CDR2 YNNKEL (reference sequence). CDR3 size: 16 residues. CDR3 residues: CASSPPRSSGANVLTF.

The chain links TRBV5-6 to TRBJ2-1. The CDR3 extends over 15 amino acids. Germline CDR1 and CDR2: SGHDT and YYEEEE. CDR3 protein: CASAQGGITYNEQFF.

The chain is built from TRBV30 and TRBJ2-7; TCRdb gives TRBD2 as the D gene, but with no DNA this cannot be confirmed. Per the germline V gene, CDR1 is GTSNPN and CDR2 is SVGIG (reference sequence). The CDR3 contains 17 residues. The CDR3 sequence: CAWSVRWLAGGSYEQYF.

J is TRBJ1-2 and V is TRBV5-1; with no DNA, the TCRdb D assignment of TRBD1 cannot be verified. The CDR3 consists of 15 residues. The germline V gene encodes CDR1 SGHRS and CDR2 YFSETQ. CDR3: CASSHGQGVDYGYTF. The full variable domain, in which reference TRBV5-1 and TRBJ1-2 provide the parts outside the CDR3, is KAGVTQTPRYLIKTRGQQVTLSCSPISGHRSVSWYQQTPGQGLQFLFEYFSETQRNKGNFPGRFSGRQFSNSRSEMNVSTLELGDSALYLCASSHGQGVDYGYTFGSGTRLTVV.

The J gene is TRBJ2-7, the V gene TRBV12-3 or TRBV12-4. CDR3 length equals 17 residues. The CDR3 region is CASSLNMRRQSSYEQYF.

This chain connects TRBV2 to TRBJ2-5. The CDR3 sequence is 11 residues long. CDR1 is SNHLY and CDR2 is FYNNEI in the germline V gene. The CDR3 protein is CASDSQETQYF.

The CDR3 here is CSARTPSYEQYF. J is TRBJ2-7 and V is TRBV20-1; the TCRdb call, TRBD2, lacks DNA for checking. The CDR3 is made up of 12 amino acids. Per germline, CDR1 DFQATT and CDR2 SNEGSKA (reference sequence).

The rearrangement uses TRBV27 and TRBJ1-1; TCRdb's D call, TRBD1, is unchecked because there is no DNA. The germline gives CDR1 MNHEY, CDR2 SMNVEV (reference sequence). CDR3 length: 15 amino acids. CDR3 loop: CASSFVGAGNTEAFF.

The gene calls are TRBV18 and TRBJ1-5. This CDR3 has 14 amino acids. CDR1 is KGHSH, CDR2 LQKENI, per germline. The CDR3 protein is CASSPWEEAQPQHF.

The chain joins TRBV30 to TRBJ2-5; the TRBD1 assignment by TCRdb is unverifiable without DNA. The germline V gene encodes CDR1 GTSNPN and CDR2 SVGIG (reference sequence). This CDR3 has 15 residues. CDR3 residues: CAWSRLDREEETQYF. The complete variable domain, with remaining parts taken from reference TRBV30 and TRBJ2-5, reads SQTIHQWPATLVQPVGSPLSLECTVEGTSNPNLYWYRQAAGRGLQLLFYSVGIGQISSEVPQNLSASRPQDRQFILSSKKLLLSDSGFYLCAWSRLDREEETQYFGPGTRLLVL.

The chain couples TRBV5-1 to TRBJ1-1; with no DNA, the TCRdb D assignment of TRBD1 cannot be verified. Looked up from germline, CDR1 is SGHRS and CDR2 is YFSETQ. This CDR3 spans 15 amino acids. CDR3 sequence: CASSPRQGANTEAFF. Variable domain in full (rest from reference TRBV5-1 and TRBJ1-1): KAGVTQTPRYLIKTRGQQVTLSCSPISGHRSVSWYQQTPGQGLQFLFEYFSETQRNKGNFPGRFSGRQFSNSRSEMNVSTLELGDSALYLCASSPRQGANTEAFFGQGTRLTVV.

The V gene is TRBV12-3 or TRBV12-4, the J gene TRBJ1-5; the D call of TRBD1 rests on TCRdb alone, since no DNA is present to check it. The CDR3 spans 18 residues. This CDR3 reads CASSPRQGGTKGNQPQHF.

The V call is TRBV7-2, the J call TRBJ2-3; the TCRdb call, TRBD2, lacks DNA for checking. Germline assignment: CDR1 SGHTA and CDR2 FQGNSA. CDR3 size: 15 residues. CDR3 region: CASSSPTQSTDTQYF.

V gene TRBV27 combines with J gene TRBJ2-1; without DNA, the TCRdb call of TRBD1 cannot be checked. CDR1 MNHEY and CDR2 SMNVEV come from the germline V gene (reference sequence). The CDR3 contains 17 residues. The CDR3 reads CASSPSWGQGVGNEQFF.

The rearrangement uses TRBV14 and TRBJ2-3; there is no DNA to check the TCRdb D call of TRBD1. Germline V CDR1 and CDR2: SGHDN, FVKESK. The CDR3 runs 13 residues. CDR3: CASSQAGADTQYF.

The CDR3: CSVGKGPEKLFF. V usage is TRBV29-1 and J usage is TRBJ1-4. This CDR3 is 12 amino acids long. The germline gives CDR1 SQVTM, CDR2 ANQGSEA. Full variable domain (outside the CDR3, taken from reference TRBV29-1 and TRBJ1-4): SAVISQKPSRDICQRGTSLTIQCQVDSQVTMMFWYRQQPGQSLTLIATANQGSEATYESGFVIDKFPISRPNLTFSTLTVSNMSPEDSSIYLCSVGKGPEKLFFGSGTQLSVL.

The chain combines TRBV28 with TRBJ2-6; without DNA, the TCRdb call of TRBD1 cannot be checked. Per the germline V gene, CDR1 is MDHEN and CDR2 is SYDVKM. CDR3 size: 15 residues. CDR3 loop: CASRDRNSGANVLTF.

The chain couples TRBV28 to TRBJ2-3; absent DNA, TCRdb's TRBD1 call cannot be checked. Per germline, CDR1 MDHEN and CDR2 SYDVKM. CDR3 size: 14 residues. The CDR3 here is CASSTRPGTDTQYF.

V usage is TRBV4-2 and J usage is TRBJ1-1. There are 15 residues in the CDR3. Germline-derived CDR1 and CDR2 are LGHNA and YNFKEQ. The CDR3 is CASSPGPGGLIVAFF.

This CDR3 reads CSAGQKGWGNQPQHF. The chain combines TRBV20-1 with TRBJ1-5. Germline CDR1 and CDR2: DFQATT and SNEGSKA (reference sequence). This CDR3 region has 15 residues.

The V call is TRBV20-1, the J call TRBJ2-2; TCRdb's D gene call, TRBD2, goes unchecked for lack of DNA. Germline V gene lookup returns CDR1 DFQATT and CDR2 SNEGSKA (reference sequence). The CDR3 extends over 14 amino acids. CDR3 loop: CSVANPGGAGELFF.

V and J are TRBV4-2 and TRBJ1-2; TCRdb outputs TRBD1, but without DNA this stays unchecked. The germline V gene has CDR1 LGHNA and CDR2 YNFKEQ. The CDR3 totals 15 residues. The chain's CDR3 is CASTGQPIANYGYTF.

The CDR3 loop reads CASSSYSEETQYF. The V and J genes are TRBV7-3 and TRBJ2-5. CDR1 SGHTA and CDR2 FQGTGA come from the germline V gene. The CDR3 runs 13 residues. The variable domain in full, with the rest retrieved from reference TRBV7-3 and TRBJ2-5, is GAGVSQTPSNKVTEKGKYVELRCDPISGHTALYWYRQSLGQGPEFLIYFQGTGAADDSGLPNDRFFAVRPEGSVSTLKIQRTERGDSAVYLCASSSYSEETQYFGPGTRLLVL.

The chain is built from TRBV9 and TRBJ1-2; TCRdb indicates TRBD1, and absent DNA this call remains unverified. The CDR3 sequence is 14 residues long. CDR1 is SGDLS and CDR2 is YYNGEE in the germline V gene. This CDR3 is CASSVEGADGGYTF.

V gene TRBV12-3 or TRBV12-4 combines with J gene TRBJ2-5; there is no DNA to check the TCRdb D call of TRBD1. This CDR3 is 15 amino acids long. CDR3 loop: CASSSWGGFQETQYF.

V gene TRBV7-9 combines with J gene TRBJ1-6. The CDR3 extends over 14 amino acids. In germline, CDR1 is SEHNR, CDR2 FQNEAQ (reference sequence). The CDR3 sequence is CASSSSDGILPLHF.

This chain links TRBV11-2 with TRBJ1-5. The CDR3 has 14 amino acids. Germline V lookup: CDR1 SGHAT, CDR2 FQNNGV. The CDR3: CASSLMGNNQPQHF.